The 2 T cell receptor beta chains presented below share a single source sample, sequenced in a study of T-cell memory formation after mild COVID-19. MiXCR was run by TCRdb on the 5' RACE reads, yielding one entry per CDR3 protein. Here the sample spans roughly 620,000 distinct CDR3 sequences, 15% to 20% being singletons. The sequenced material came from PBMCs or a T cell subset sorted from them (not recorded which). These receptors were taken from an adult woman who had mild COVID-19 (a few samples of this study predate the infection). Cell type and time point are not known.

This clonotype was detected only a few times. The rearrangement joins TRBV5-1 to TRBJ1-6, with a weak D call TRBD1 (6 bases). V dropped 4 bases and J dropped 7 bases, with 15 bases sitting between them. Germline CDR1 reads SGHRS; CDR2 reads YFSETQ. This CDR3 is built from 15 residues. In nucleotides, the CDR3 is TGCGCCAGCAGCCCCTGGACAGACGGAAATTCACCCCTCCACTTT. Translation gives CASSPWTDGNSPLHF.

This clonotype showed up just a few times. The chain couples TRBV7-8 to TRBJ2-3, with TRBD2 identical over 10 bases. Germline lookup yields CDR1 SGHVS and CDR2 FQNEAQ. The trim removed 4 bases at V and 2 bases at J, leaving 3 bases unmatched. The CDR3 spans 15 residues. CDR3 coding DNA: TGTGCCAGCAGCTGGGGACTAGCGCACACAGATACGCAGTATTTT. Its translation: CASSWGLAHTDTQYF.